This T cell receptor beta chain was obtained from a study of cytomegalovirus exposure and HLA in healthy donors. The study, taken as a whole, reports: Several of the most significant clusters appeared, in a later analysis, to be linked to common viral pathogens. Over 150 TCR beta chains were listed as cytomegalovirus-associated.

This clone was counted a single time. Its antigen is unidentified. Primers included in the PCR were 60 Vbeta and 13 Jbeta primers. Data came from immunoSEQ multiplex PCR; TCRdb stores just in-frame clones and leaves some out. This table holds 120,000 or so clones, over 70% found once. This CDR3 comprises 15 residues. CDR1 is SGHRS and CDR2 is YFSETQ in the germline V gene. Trimming removed 3 bases from V and 2 bases from J; junction bases left unmatched: 4. The sample taken for sequencing was PBMCs. The chain links TRBV5-1 to TRBJ2-7; 11 bases map to TRBD2. This TCR derives from a young woman in good health and CMV-seronegative. CDR3 nucleotides: TGCGCCAGCAGCTATGGGACTAGCGGTACCTACGAGCAGTACTTC. Residues: CASSYGTSGTYEQYF.